What follows is one T cell receptor (beta chain) and its context. Its cognate antigen is unknown. This CDR3 comprises 13 residues. Germline CDR1 SEHNR, CDR2 FQNEAQ (reference sequence). The V gene lost 3 bases and the J gene lost 3 bases, with 8 bases spanning the gap. Blood was sampled at baseline, cycle 4 day 1, and cycle 7 day 1. TCRdb keeps only in-frame clones here, not all; method: immunoSEQ multiplex PCR. The sample contains about 69,000 clones, 80% to 90% of which appear only once. The data belong to a study of OX40 agonist ivuxolimab in advanced cancers. Study in general: An anti-OX40 (CD134) antibody with agonistic activity, ivuxolimab, was administered to patients. Ivuxolimab doses were 0.01, 0.1, 0.3, 1.5, 3 or 10 mg/kg every 2 weeks. Study observations and caveats: At 0.1 to 3.0 mg/kg and by week 6, clonal expansion occurred in CD4+ and CD8+ blood T cells.

This receptor was taken from an adult with an advanced solid tumor such as melanoma, head and neck, liver or kidney cancer. The chain couples TRBV7-9 to TRBJ1-1; D is ambiguous. The sample here was CD4+ or CD8+ T cells sorted from blood, taken in a trial of the OX40 agonist ivuxolimab. For the CDR3, the DNA is TGTGCCAGCAGCTTCCCCGGGGACACTGAAGCTTTCTTT. The encoded protein is CASSFPGDTEAFF.